These 25 T cell receptor beta chains came from one sample sequenced in a study of blood T cells in healthy people across ages. Alongside a J-beta primer mix, a sample-barcoded 5' primer served in a second PCR lasting roughly 7 to 12 cycles. A single record per CDR3 protein comes from TCRdb applying MiXCR to the 5' RACE reads. The table includes almost 800,000 distinct CDR3 sequences, roughly 64% detected once. Sequenced material: blood. These receptors all stem from a man aged 25 to 40 in good health.

This clonotype has more than one count but fewer than ten. CDR3 nucleotide sequence: TGTGCCAGCAGTCGACAGGGGGCCAAAAACATTCAGTACTTC. It translates to CASSRQGAKNIQYF. V and J are TRBV6-5 and TRBJ2-4, with 8 bases matching TRBD1. CDR1 MNHEY and CDR2 SVGAGI come from the germline V gene. The trim removed 5 bases at V and 1 base at J, leaving 1 base unmatched. This CDR3 contains 14 residues.

There are a few counts of this clonotype. CDR3 nucleotides: TGTGCCAGCGGACTGAGGGGTCAGATCGAAGAGACCCAGTACTTC. This sequence encodes CASGLRGQIEETQYF. The chain uses TRBV7-2 and TRBJ2-5; D is tentatively TRBD1 or TRBD2 (5 bases each). The length of the CDR3 is 15 residues. Germline V gene sequence: CDR1 SGHTA, CDR2 FQGNSA. Trimming took 8 bases from V and 3 from J, leaving 19 bases between them.

V usage is TRBV12-3 or TRBV12-4 and J usage is TRBJ2-1; perhaps D is TRBD1 or TRBD2 (6 bases each). V was cut by 0 bases and J by 10 bases, with 13 bases left in between. The CDR3 totals 14 residues. The CDR3 loop is CASSLAGGSKEQFF. The CDR3 DNA is TGTGCCAGCAGTTTAGCGGGGGGCAGCAAAGAGCAGTTCTTC.

This clonotype was counted only a few times. This chain connects TRBV13 to TRBJ1-2; D is undetermined. This CDR3 is 13 amino acids long. Germline V gene data show CDR1 as PRHDT and CDR2 as FYEKMQ (reference sequence). Trimming cost V 0 bases and J 4 bases, with 6 bases left between them. CDR3 amino acids: CASSLGPSYGYTF. In nucleotides, the CDR3 is TGTGCCAGCAGCTTAGGACCTAGCTATGGCTACACCTTC.

This clonotype was observed once. A junction end diverges from the germline sequence, so it may reflect a read error. V is TRBV7-2 and J is TRBJ2-5; 11 bases line up with TRBD2. CDR1 is SGHTA and CDR2 is FQGNSA in the germline V gene. CDR3 size: 18 residues. CDR3 bases: TGTGCCAGCAGCTACGAGATTAGCGGGAGGGCCCCGGGAGGGACCCGGTACTTC. This encodes CASSYEISGRAPGGTRYF.

This clonotype was counted only a few times. The chain recombines TRBV21-1 with TRBJ1-4; TRBD1, the D gene given by the table, was not confirmed from the DNA. TRBV21-1 is a recognized pseudogene. This CDR3 region has 20 residues. The DNA for the CDR3 is TGTGCCAGCAGCAAAGATACCGCTGGGGCCGCAAGGGCAACTAATGAAAAACTGTTTTTT. This translates into CASSKDTAGAARATNEKLFF.

V gene TRBV12-3 or TRBV12-4 combines with J gene TRBJ2-5; D not certain. The CDR3 has 14 residues. Between the trimmed V and J ends, which lost 0 bases and 4 bases, there was a span of 9 bases. In nucleotides, the CDR3 is TGTGCCAGCAGTTTAGCTACAAACCGAGAGACCCAGTACTTC. Translation gives CASSLATNRETQYF.

The genes are TRBV24-1 and TRBJ2-1; D gene ambiguous. The CDR3 runs 12 residues. V was cut by 1 base and J by 6 bases, with 3 bases left in between. The V gene's germline CDR1 is KGHDR and CDR2 SFDVKD. The CDR3 loop reads CATSDFTNEQFF. CDR3 sequence (DNA): TGTGCCACCAGTGATTTTACCAATGAGCAGTTCTTC.

This rearrangement joins TRBV29-1 to TRBJ2-7; D is possibly TRBD1 or TRBD2 (5 bases each). V gave up 6 bases and J gave up 3 bases, with 18 bases separating them. Per germline, CDR1 SQVTM and CDR2 ANQGSEA. The CDR3 contains 14 residues. In DNA form, the CDR3 reads TGCAGCGTGGTAATGGGGGTGACCCTCTACGAGCAGTACTTC. It encodes CSVVMGVTLYEQYF.

The chain combines TRBV5-1 with TRBJ1-5; no reliable D call. Germline assignment: CDR1 SGHRS and CDR2 YFSETQ. The CDR3 is made up of 15 amino acids. V dropped 0 bases and J dropped 2 bases, with 9 bases sitting between them. CDR3 sequence: CASSLAGGGNQPQHF. As DNA, the CDR3 is TGCGCCAGCAGCTTGGCGGGCGGAGGCAATCAGCCCCAGCATTTT.

The chain uses TRBV20-1 and TRBJ2-7; 7 nucleotides align to TRBD1. CDR1 and CDR2 (germline): DFQATT, SNEGSKA (reference sequence). Trimming at V came to 3 bases and at J to 0 bases, leaving 8 bases not matched to a gene. The CDR3 runs 15 residues. CDR3 sequence reads: CSARPSGTVSYEQYF. DNA for the CDR3: TGCAGTGCTAGGCCTTCAGGGACAGTCTCCTACGAGCAGTACTTC.

J is TRBJ2-5 and V is TRBV3-1; the D gene is possibly TRBD2 (5 bases). V lost 4 bases to trimming and J lost 5 bases, with 17 bases between them. This CDR3 comprises 15 residues. Germline CDR1 and CDR2: LGHDT and YNNKEL (reference sequence). In DNA form, the CDR3 reads TGTGCCAGCAGCCGAGCTCACTCGCGAGGGGAGACCCAGTACTTC. Its protein product is CASSRAHSRGETQYF.

The rearrangement links TRBV7-2 to TRBJ2-5, with 8 bases lining up with TRBD1. Trimming at V came to 3 bases and at J to 4 bases, leaving 10 bases not matched to a gene. The CDR3 is made up of 16 amino acids. CDR1 and CDR2 (germline): SGHTA, FQGNSA. DNA for the CDR3: TGTGCCAGCAGCTTCACAACAGGGGGTACGGGAGAGACCCAGTACTTC. This codes for CASSFTTGGTGETQYF.

This clonotype has a count of ten or more. The chain couples TRBV7-2 to TRBJ2-1; TRBD1 aligns across 9 bases. Trimming took 5 bases from V and 11 from J; bases not matched to a gene: 7. CDR3 size: 13 residues. Per germline, CDR1 SGHTA and CDR2 FQGNSA. The CDR3 nucleotides are TGTGCCAGCAGCCTCCGGGACAGGGATCAGCAGTTCTTC. It yields the protein CASSLRDRDQQFF.

A few counts support this clonotype. The chain has TRBV20-1 and TRBJ2-3, with 12 bases identical to TRBD2. Germline loops: CDR1 DFQATT, CDR2 SNEGSKA (reference sequence). The length of the CDR3 is 13 residues. Trimming cost V 5 bases and J 12 bases; bases outside gene matches: 9. CDR3 coding DNA: TGCAGTGCTCTCACCCGGACTAGCGGGAACCAGTATTTT. This gives the protein CSALTRTSGNQYF.

The V gene is TRBV20-1, the J gene TRBJ1-5; D possibly corresponds to TRBD1 (5 bases). Trimming stripped 5 bases from V and 1 base from J, with 15 bases between. The CDR3 sequence is 15 residues long. Germline V lookup: CDR1 DFQATT, CDR2 SNEGSKA (reference sequence). CDR3 residues: CSALYRGISNQPQHF. The CDR3 DNA follows: TGCAGTGCTCTCTATAGGGGAATCAGCAATCAGCCCCAGCATTTT.

Only a few counts were recorded for this clonotype. The chain joins TRBV28 to TRBJ1-2; no firm D call. Trimming took off 5 bases at V and 0 bases at J, with 10 bases between the two ends. The CDR3 runs to 14 residues. CDR1 is MDHEN and CDR2 is SYDVKM in the germline V gene. CDR3 region: CASSPGAANYGYTF. The CDR3 DNA reads as TGTGCCAGCAGTCCAGGAGCCGCTAACTATGGCTACACCTTC.

In this sample, this clonotype turned up a few times. This sequence joins TRBV6-1 and TRBJ2-5, with TRBD2 matching 9 bases. Trimming removed 5 bases from V and 1 base from J; junction bases left unmatched: 5. Germline CDR1 MNHNS, CDR2 SASEGT. The CDR3 extends over 15 amino acids. The CDR3 reads CASSRSGGVQETQYF. As DNA, the CDR3 is TGTGCCAGCAGTCGTAGCGGGGGAGTCCAAGAGACCCAGTACTTC.

The chain combines TRBV29-1 with TRBJ1-1; TRBD1 matches 8 bases. The CDR3 is 11 residues long. The V segment lost 5 bases and the J segment 7 bases; nucleotides outside the gene matches: 3. CDR1 SQVTM and CDR2 ANQGSEA come from the germline V gene. The CDR3 loop reads CSVYRGIEAFF. Here the CDR3 DNA reads TGCAGCGTTTACAGGGGGATTGAAGCTTTCTTT. Complete variable domain (other parts from reference TRBV29-1 and TRBJ1-1): SAVISQKPSRDICQRGTSLTIQCQVDSQVTMMFWYRQQPGQSLTLIATANQGSEATYESGFVIDKFPISRPNLTFSTLTVSNMSPEDSSIYLCSVYRGIEAFFGQGTRLTVV.

The CDR3, as DNA: TGTGCCACGACTAGCGCGGAGGGTGAGACCCAGTACTTC. It codes for CATTSAEGETQYF. This rearrangement joins TRBV28 to TRBJ2-5; 8 nucleotides line up with TRBD2. The CDR3 is 13 residues long. Per the germline V gene, CDR1 is MDHEN and CDR2 is SYDVKM. Trimming at V came to 10 bases and at J to 5 bases, leaving 9 bases not matched to a gene.

The chain recombines TRBV6-2 or TRBV6-3 with TRBJ2-1; D might be TRBD2 (6 bases). V dropped 6 bases and J dropped 8 bases, with 17 bases sitting between them. CDR1 and CDR2 (germline): MNHEY, SVGEGT. There are 14 residues in the CDR3. CDR3 amino acids: CASSPPGLPYEQFF. The CDR3 DNA is TGTGCCAGCAGCCCACCGGGACTCCCTTATGAGCAGTTCTTC.

The V and J genes are TRBV7-2 and TRBJ2-3, with D perhaps matching TRBD2 (5 bases). This CDR3 region has 15 residues. Germline lookup yields CDR1 SGHTA and CDR2 FQGNSA. The V end lost 6 bases, the J end lost 0 bases, and 13 bases lay between the germline ends. This CDR3 is CASRPPGMSTDTQYF. In DNA, the CDR3 is TGTGCCAGCAGGCCTCCCGGGATGAGCACAGATACGCAGTATTTT.

This clonotype was seen a handful of times. The chain couples TRBV28 to TRBJ2-3, with TRBD2 as a possible D gene (6 bases). The CDR3 has 14 amino acids. From germline, CDR1 is MDHEN and CDR2 SYDVKM. Between the trimmed V and J ends, which lost 3 bases and 2 bases, there was a span of 9 bases. The CDR3 region is CASSLGLLTDTQYF. CDR3 DNA: TGTGCCAGCAGTTTGGGACTTCTCACAGATACGCAGTATTTT.

V and J are TRBV13 and TRBJ1-2, with 7 bases lining up with TRBD1. J lost 4 bases, V lost 6 bases, and 11 bases had no gene match. The CDR3 loop spans 15 amino acids. Germline lookup yields CDR1 PRHDT and CDR2 FYEKMQ (reference sequence). The CDR3 DNA reads as TGTGCCAGCAGGGGAAAGGGGGCAGGGTCCTATGGCTACACCTTC. Translated: CASRGKGAGSYGYTF. The full variable domain, rest sourced from reference TRBV13 and TRBJ1-2, is AAGVIQSPRHLIKEKRETATLKCYPIPRHDTVYWYQQGPGQDPQFLISFYEKMQSDKGSIPDRFSAQQFSDYHSELNMSSLELGDSALYFCASRGKGAGSYGYTFGSGTRLTVV.

This clonotype was counted between two and nine times. The chain uses TRBV7-2 and TRBJ2-2, with D unclear. Trimming removed 4 bases from V and 2 bases from J, with 14 bases in between. Germline values: CDR1 SGHTA, CDR2 FQGNSA. The CDR3 contains 16 residues. CDR3 residues: CASSSPRRRNTGELFF. The CDR3 DNA reads as TGTGCCAGCAGCTCCCCTAGAAGACGAAACACCGGGGAGCTGTTTTTT.